This T cell receptor (beta chain) came from a study of T cells in Graves' hyperthyroidism and ophthalmopathy. A NOSPECS grade of at least 4, a Clinical Activity Score of at least 3 and duration under 3 months were recorded in ophthalmopathy patients. Based on clinical symptoms, serum thyroxine and TRAb, thyroid ultrasound and orbital computed tomography, diagnoses were reached. PBMCs were derived from 10 ml fresh peripheral blood. CDR3 size: 11 residues. Germline CDR1 and CDR2: SEHNR and FQNEAQ (reference sequence). RNA transcripts provided the source from which TCR beta CDR3 regions were amplified. HTBI primers were employed in a first-round RT-PCR of the TCR CDR3. TCRdb re-analysed the multiplex PCR reads in MiXCR, keeping a single row per CDR3 protein. The profile shows approximately 520,000 distinct CDR3 sequences, around a quarter of them singletons. In the case of this clonotype: One end of the junction does not line up with germline, which may come from a read error.

The TCR originated in a woman in her twenties or thirties with Graves' ophthalmopathy. This rearrangement joins TRBV7-9 to TRBJ2-7, with D uncertain. The sample comprised blood. The CDR3, as DNA: TGTGCCAGCAGCTTAGTACTCCCGGCGGACTTC. Protein product: CASSLVLPADF.